The 13 T cell receptor beta chains below all came from one sample that was sequenced in a study of T cell responses to AZD1222 COVID-19 vaccine (dated by TCRdb to the early 2020s). Libraries came from the immunoSEQ multiplex PCR assay. TCRdb took this table from immuneACCESS and kept in-frame rearrangements with V and J called. Such tables lack part of the clones; where checked against another copy, unresolved V genes explain under half of the gap, and the rest is unexplained. The sample table shows 150,000 to 200,000 clones, and roughly 91% are seen once. More than 25% of the sample rests with the top ten. According to the study, the label for this sample's time point signals: about 28 days (+/-7) after the second vaccine dose. Source: peripheral blood, taken 28 days after the second AZD1222 dose. All receptors come from an adult who received the AZD1222 COVID-19 vaccine.

V and J are TRBV5-4 and TRBJ2-3; D is undetermined. CDR3 size: 13 residues. CDR1 and CDR2 from the germline V gene are SGHNT and YYREEE (reference sequence). Trimming shortened V by 0 bases and J by 2 bases, and 4 bases separated the two germline ends. The CDR3 coding sequence is TGTGCCAGCAGCTTGGCCGCCACAGATACGCAGTATTTT. Encoded protein: CASSLAATDTQYF.

In this sample, this clone turned up a few times. CDR3 nucleotide sequence: TGTGCCAGCAGCGTAGGACAGGGGACCGGGGAGCTGTTTTTT. Protein sequence: CASSVGQGTGELFF. The rearrangement uses TRBV5-4 and TRBJ2-2; 9 bases align to TRBD1. Trimming removed 4 bases from V and 5 bases from J; junction bases left unmatched: 3. Germline-derived CDR1 and CDR2 are SGHNT and YYREEE (reference sequence). The CDR3 sequence is 14 residues long. The variable domain in full, completed from reference TRBV5-4 and TRBJ2-2, reads ETGVTQSPTHLIKTRGQQVTLRCSSQSGHNTVSWYQQALGQGPQFIFQYYREEENGRGNFPPRFSGLQFPNYSSELNVNALELDDSALYLCASSVGQGTGELFFGEGSRLTVL.

The rearrangement uses TRBV10-3 and TRBJ1-5; maybe TRBD1 (5 bases). In germline, CDR1 is ENHRY, CDR2 SYGVKD. CDR3 length equals 13 residues. Trimming removed 0 bases from V and 7 bases from J, with 7 bases in between. The CDR3 spells CAISESRDQPQHF. The CDR3 DNA sequence: TGTGCCATCAGTGAGTCCAGGGACCAGCCCCAGCATTTT.

The chain has TRBV19 and TRBJ2-7, with D uncertain. Germline V gives CDR1 LNHDA, CDR2 SQIVND (reference sequence). V dropped 10 bases and J dropped 6 bases, with 25 bases sitting between them. The CDR3 consists of 15 residues. For the CDR3, the DNA is TGTGCCACCAGTCCCCCCCTAGTCGAGACGTCCGAGCAGTACTTC. Encoded protein: CATSPPLVETSEQYF.

This sequence joins TRBV25-1 and TRBJ1-1; 8 nucleotides line up with TRBD1. The CDR3 is 14 residues long. The V segment lost 5 bases and the J segment 4 bases; nucleotides outside the gene matches: 6. Germline assignment: CDR1 MGHDK and CDR2 SYGVNS. Written as DNA, the CDR3 is TGTGCCAGCAGTAGCCGGACAGGGACCACTGAAGCTTTCTTT. Translating it yields CASSSRTGTTEAFF. Complete variable domain (other parts from reference TRBV25-1 and TRBJ1-1): EADIYQTPRYLVIGTGKKITLECSQTMGHDKMYWYQQDPGMELHLIHYSYGVNSTEKGDLSSESTVSRIRTEHFPLTLESARPSHTSQYLCASSSRTGTTEAFFGQGTRLTVV.

This clone was detected only a few times. This chain connects TRBV5-1 to TRBJ1-3, with TRBD1 identical over 10 bases. Germline V gene lookup returns CDR1 SGHRS and CDR2 YFSETQ. The CDR3 runs to 15 residues. J gave up 4 bases and V 4 bases, and 5 bases lay outside the gene matches. The CDR3 protein is CASSPGQGYGNTIYF. The CDR3 DNA is TGCGCCAGCAGCCCGGGACAGGGGTACGGAAACACCATATATTTT.

This clone was seen only once. The chain couples TRBV3-1 (or the pseudogene TRBV3-2) to TRBJ2-2, with D hard to call. Germline CDR1 reads LGHDT; CDR2 reads YNNKEL (reference sequence). This CDR3 is built from 18 residues. V was clipped by 0 bases and J by 0 bases, with 14 bases between them. The CDR3 is CASSQEVSRITNTGELFF. In nucleotides, the CDR3 is TGTGCCAGCAGCCAAGAGGTGTCCCGAATCACGAACACCGGGGAGCTGTTTTTT.

The V and J genes are TRBV5-1 and TRBJ2-2, with a possible D match to TRBD1 (6 bases). The CDR3 is 15 amino acids. Germline CDR1 and CDR2: SGHRS and YFSETQ. The germline V and J ends were trimmed by 4 bases and 2 bases, with 12 bases remaining between them. CDR3 sequence reads: CASSPRTVNTGELFF. The CDR3 DNA follows: TGCGCCAGCAGCCCTCGGACAGTTAACACCGGGGAGCTGTTTTTT. The full variable domain, rest sourced from reference TRBV5-1 and TRBJ2-2, is KAGVTQTPRYLIKTRGQQVTLSCSPISGHRSVSWYQQTPGQGLQFLFEYFSETQRNKGNFPGRFSGRQFSNSRSEMNVSTLELGDSALYLCASSPRTVNTGELFFGEGSRLTVL.

This chain joins TRBV19 and TRBJ1-5, with 7 positions matching TRBD1. J was trimmed by 4 bases and V by 0 bases; bases with no gene match: 12. Germline V lookup: CDR1 LNHDA, CDR2 SQIVND (reference sequence). The CDR3 extends over 18 amino acids. The DNA of the CDR3 is TGTGCCAGTAGTATAGAGGGGGGACAGACCGGCAGGAATCAGCCCCAGCATTTT. This gives the protein CASSIEGGQTGRNQPQHF.

This chain connects TRBV28 to TRBJ1-2; unclear D gene. CDR1 is MDHEN, CDR2 SYDVKM, per germline. Between the trimmed V and J ends, which lost 5 bases and 4 bases, there was a span of 8 bases. CDR3 length equals 12 residues. The CDR3 nucleotides are TGTGCCAGCAGTCCTAGGCTCTATGGCTACACCTTC. Encoded protein: CASSPRLYGYTF.

The V and J genes are TRBV7-2 and TRBJ1-4, with a weak D call TRBD1 (6 bases). Germline lookup yields CDR1 SGHTA and CDR2 FQGNSA. This CDR3 is built from 15 residues. Trimming cost V 3 bases and J 4 bases, with 12 bases left between them. The CDR3 spells CASSFGGAFNEKLFF. CDR3 nucleotide sequence: TGTGCCAGCAGCTTTGGGGGGGCCTTTAATGAAAAACTGTTTTTT.

CDR3 region: CASSYTGPQETQYF. In DNA form, the CDR3 reads TGTGCCAGCAGTTACACAGGGCCTCAAGAGACCCAGTACTTC. V is TRBV27 and J is TRBJ2-5, with D possibly TRBD1 on 6 matching bases. Germline CDR1 and CDR2: MNHEY and SMNVEV (reference sequence). The CDR3 extends over 14 amino acids. The V and J ends lost 4 bases and 2 bases respectively, with 11 bases between them.

This clone was observed a single time. The genes are TRBV27 and TRBJ1-5, with 9 bases fitting TRBD1. The junction had 8 bases not matched to a gene; V was cut back by 6 bases and J by 5 bases. There are 15 residues in the CDR3. Germline CDR1 reads MNHEY; CDR2 reads SMNVEV (reference sequence). The CDR3 loop reads CASRRTGGADQPQHF. The CDR3 DNA follows: TGTGCCAGCAGACGAACAGGGGGCGCGGATCAGCCCCAGCATTTT.